The clone carrying this T cell receptor (beta chain) was seen just once. Deep-level assay runs were performed. Produced via immunoSEQ multiplex PCR; TCRdb's table is partial and in-frame only. The sample lists about 1.5 million clones; around 95% were seen once. The record originates from a study of shared clonotypes between healthy human individuals. The J segment lost 5 bases and the V segment lost 4 bases, leaving 6 bases of the junction unmatched. The CDR3 consists of 14 residues. Germline V gene data show CDR1 as LGHNA and CDR2 as YNFKEQ. The V gene is TRBV4-2, the J gene TRBJ2-3; TRBD2 aligns across 7 bases. This receptor was obtained from a young man in good health. Sequencing was carried out using naive CD4+ T cells sorted from blood. Subset of the sample: CD45RA+ positively selected. CDR3: CASSRGGMGDTQYF. DNA for the CDR3: TGTGCCAGCAGCCGGGGGGGGATGGGAGATACGCAGTATTTT.